Listed below are T cell receptor beta chains from one sample, sequenced in a study of blood T cell repertoires in COVID-19. Assay: immunoSEQ multiplex PCR; the TCRdb copy retains only in-frame clones and omits some. The profile covers about 480,000 clones, with over 75% appearing a single time and approximately 1.8% taken by the ten largest. The sequencing sample was made of PBMCs or T cells enriched from blood (not recorded which). The receptors were sampled from a woman aged 35 to 49 who had recovered from COVID-19. The CDR3 runs from the conserved cysteine through the conserved F or W. Each record gives: CDR3 length, V gene, D gene, clone size, J gene, CDR3 protein, CDR3 DNA. The D gene is left open where the match is weak. The size of a clone is reported for some rows only, either as once, few or many, or as a class for expanded clones.

len: 15
v_gene: TRBV2
d_gene: TRBD1
abundance: -
j_gene: TRBJ2-5
CDR3aa: CASSEDRGGGETQYF
CDR3nt: TGTGCCAGCAGCGAGGACAGGGGAGGAGGAGAGACCCAGTACTTC

len: 12
v_gene: TRBV2
d_gene: -
abundance: -
j_gene: TRBJ1-1
CDR3aa: CASRQGHTEAFF
CDR3nt: TGTGCCAGCAGGCAGGGGCACACTGAAGCTTTCTTT

len: 13
v_gene: TRBV9
d_gene: -
abundance: -
j_gene: TRBJ2-2
CDR3aa: CASSVNYFGELFF
CDR3nt: TGTGCCAGCAGCGTAAACTACTTTGGGGAGCTGTTTTTT

len: 14
v_gene: TRBV19
d_gene: TRBD1
abundance: -
j_gene: TRBJ1-2
CDR3aa: CASSQGQGYYGYTF
CDR3nt: TGTGCCAGTAGTCAAGGACAGGGCTACTATGGCTACACCTTC

len: 16
v_gene: TRBV14
d_gene: -
abundance: -
j_gene: TRBJ1-2
CDR3aa: CASSEIPGGANYGYTF
CDR3nt: TGTGCCAGCAGCGAAATCCCGGGGGGGGCTAACTATGGCTACACCTTC

len: 14
v_gene: TRBV7-2
d_gene: -
abundance: once
j_gene: TRBJ1-1
CDR3aa: CASSLVVGDTEAFF
CDR3nt: TGTGCCAGCAGCTTAGTCGTAGGGGACACTGAAGCTTTCTTT

len: 15
v_gene: TRBV7-8
d_gene: TRBD1
abundance: -
j_gene: TRBJ1-1
CDR3aa: CASSFTTGVRTEAFF
CDR3nt: TGTGCCAGCAGCTTTACCACAGGGGTTCGCACTGAAGCTTTCTTT

len: 14
v_gene: TRBV19
d_gene: -
abundance: -
j_gene: TRBJ2-5
CDR3aa: CASSNPGQQETQYF
CDR3nt: TGTGCCAGTAGTAACCCCGGACAGCAAGAGACCCAGTACTTC

len: 12
v_gene: TRBV19
d_gene: -
abundance: -
j_gene: TRBJ1-5
CDR3aa: CASMTTGQPQHF
CDR3nt: TGTGCCAGTATGACTACCGGACAGCCCCAGCATTTT

len: 16
v_gene: TRBV5-1
d_gene: TRBD1
abundance: -
j_gene: TRBJ1-1
CDR3aa: CASSPGQGVGRTEAFF
CDR3nt: TGCGCCAGCAGCCCGGGACAGGGGGTTGGAAGGACTGAAGCTTTCTTT

len: 13
v_gene: TRBV19
d_gene: -
abundance: -
j_gene: TRBJ1-5
CDR3aa: CASSPAGNQPQHF
CDR3nt: TGTGCCAGTAGCCCCGCAGGGAATCAGCCCCAGCATTTT

len: 17
v_gene: TRBV25-1
d_gene: -
abundance: -
j_gene: TRBJ2-1
CDR3aa: CASSDPMDSPGYNEQFF
CDR3nt: TGTGCCAGCAGTGATCCGATGGACAGTCCCGGGTACAATGAGCAGTTCTTC

len: 14
v_gene: TRBV2
d_gene: -
abundance: -
j_gene: TRBJ2-7
CDR3aa: CASSYRQVSYEQYF
CDR3nt: TGTGCCAGCAGCTATAGACAGGTATCCTACGAGCAGTACTTC

len: 14
v_gene: TRBV29-1
d_gene: TRBD1
abundance: -
j_gene: TRBJ2-5
CDR3aa: CSVDLGGRRETQYF
CDR3nt: TGCAGCGTTGATTTAGGGGGCCGGAGGGAGACCCAGTACTTC

len: 14
v_gene: TRBV4-1
d_gene: -
abundance: -
j_gene: TRBJ1-2
CDR3aa: CASSQDSGGWGYTF
CDR3nt: TGCGCCAGCAGCCAAGATAGCGGGGGTTGGGGCTACACCTTC

len: 15
v_gene: TRBV4-3
d_gene: -
abundance: -
j_gene: TRBJ1-2
CDR3aa: CASSQDVGRFIGYTF
CDR3nt: TGCGCCAGCAGCCAAGATGTCGGCAGGTTCATCGGCTACACCTTC

len: 12
v_gene: TRBV12-3/TRBV12-4
d_gene: -
abundance: -
j_gene: TRBJ1-1
CDR3aa: CASSEGHFEAFF
CDR3nt: TGTGCCAGCAGTGAAGGACATTTTGAAGCTTTCTTT

len: 14
v_gene: TRBV10-3
d_gene: TRBD1
abundance: -
j_gene: TRBJ1-6
CDR3aa: CAIRETGAYSPLHF
CDR3nt: TGTGCCATCAGGGAGACAGGGGCTTATTCACCCCTCCACTTT

len: 17
v_gene: TRBV24-1
d_gene: TRBD1
abundance: -
j_gene: TRBJ1-2
CDR3aa: CATSDPHLPGTGEGYTF
CDR3nt: TGTGCCACCAGTGATCCACACCTCCCCGGGACAGGGGAAGGCTACACCTTC

len: 14
v_gene: TRBV7-8
d_gene: -
abundance: -
j_gene: TRBJ1-4
CDR3aa: CASSKGATNEKLFF
CDR3nt: TGTGCCAGCAGCAAAGGGGCAACTAATGAAAAACTGTTTTTT

len: 14
v_gene: TRBV6-2/TRBV6-3
d_gene: TRBD1
abundance: -
j_gene: TRBJ2-7
CDR3aa: CASSLTGNFYEQYF
CDR3nt: TGTGCCAGCAGCCTGACAGGGAATTTCTACGAGCAGTACTTC

len: 16
v_gene: TRBV7-2
d_gene: -
abundance: once
j_gene: TRBJ2-3
CDR3aa: CASSLQGSTRTDTQYF
CDR3nt: TGTGCCAGCAGCTTACAGGGGTCGACCCGCACAGATACGCAGTATTTT

len: 16
v_gene: TRBV6-5
d_gene: -
abundance: -
j_gene: TRBJ1-4
CDR3aa: CASSSSAHATNEKLFF
CDR3nt: TGTGCCAGCAGTTCGTCAGCGCATGCAACTAATGAAAAACTGTTTTTT

len: 16
v_gene: TRBV11-3
d_gene: -
abundance: -
j_gene: TRBJ1-2
CDR3aa: CASSSKVSTTSDGYTF
CDR3nt: TGTGCCAGCAGCTCGAAGGTCTCTACGACATCGGATGGCTACACCTTC

len: 16
v_gene: TRBV9
d_gene: -
abundance: -
j_gene: TRBJ1-1
CDR3aa: CASSVDVRTGGTEAFF
CDR3nt: TGTGCCAGCAGCGTAGATGTCAGGACCGGGGGCACTGAAGCTTTCTTT

len: 16
v_gene: TRBV11-2
d_gene: -
abundance: -
j_gene: TRBJ2-7
CDR3aa: CASSLKLNPISYEQYF
CDR3nt: TGTGCCAGCAGCTTAAAACTCAACCCCATCTCCTACGAGCAGTACTTC

len: 14
v_gene: TRBV7-9
d_gene: TRBD1
abundance: few
j_gene: TRBJ1-2
CDR3aa: CASSLTGPSYGYTF
CDR3nt: TGTGCCAGCAGCTTGACAGGGCCTTCCTATGGCTACACCTTC

len: 16
v_gene: TRBV9
d_gene: TRBD2
abundance: once
j_gene: TRBJ2-7
CDR3aa: CASSVGLRGLDPQQYF
CDR3nt: TGTGCCAGCAGCGTAGGATTGCGAGGACTAGACCCTCAGCAGTACTTC

len: 14
v_gene: TRBV19
d_gene: -
abundance: -
j_gene: TRBJ1-4
CDR3aa: CATRRRADNEKLFF
CDR3nt: TGTGCCACCCGCAGGAGGGCAGATAATGAAAAACTGTTTTTT

len: 13
v_gene: TRBV7-2
d_gene: TRBD2
abundance: -
j_gene: TRBJ2-7
CDR3aa: CASSNSGGYEQYF
CDR3nt: TGTGCCAGCAGTAATAGCGGGGGTTACGAGCAGTACTTC

len: 13
v_gene: TRBV2
d_gene: TRBD1
abundance: -
j_gene: TRBJ1-2
CDR3aa: CAGTGQGNYGYTF
CDR3nt: TGTGCCGGCACGGGACAGGGCAACTATGGCTACACCTTC

len: 16
v_gene: TRBV7-2
d_gene: -
abundance: -
j_gene: TRBJ1-1
CDR3aa: CASSLGSQGTGTEAFF
CDR3nt: TGTGCCAGCAGCTTAGGATCCCAGGGGACGGGGACTGAAGCTTTCTTT

len: 15
v_gene: TRBV4-1
d_gene: TRBD1
abundance: -
j_gene: TRBJ1-5
CDR3aa: CASSPDRGLDQPQHF
CDR3nt: TGCGCCAGCAGCCCCGACAGGGGACTCGATCAGCCCCAGCATTTT

len: 14
v_gene: TRBV7-2
d_gene: TRBD2
abundance: -
j_gene: TRBJ2-1
CDR3aa: CATPRGSSYNEQFF
CDR3nt: TGTGCCACCCCCCGCGGGAGCTCCTACAATGAGCAGTTCTTC

len: 17
v_gene: TRBV4-3
d_gene: -
abundance: -
j_gene: TRBJ1-4
CDR3aa: CASSQSSKTVYNEKLFF
CDR3nt: TGCGCCAGCAGCCAATCAAGCAAGACAGTTTATAATGAAAAACTGTTTTTT

len: 16
v_gene: TRBV4-3
d_gene: TRBD2
abundance: -
j_gene: TRBJ2-2
CDR3aa: CASSQEGAGVIGELFF
CDR3nt: TGCGCCAGCAGCCAAGAAGGAGCGGGAGTTATCGGGGAGCTGTTTTTT

len: 13
v_gene: TRBV4-3
d_gene: TRBD1
abundance: once
j_gene: TRBJ1-2
CDR3aa: CASSQADRAGYTF
CDR3nt: TGCGCCAGCAGCCAAGCCGACAGGGCCGGCTACACCTTC

len: 15
v_gene: TRBV7-2
d_gene: -
abundance: -
j_gene: TRBJ2-1
CDR3aa: CASSLGTPSYNEQFF
CDR3nt: TGTGCCAGCAGCTTAGGGACTCCGTCCTACAATGAGCAGTTCTTC

len: 12
v_gene: TRBV9
d_gene: -
abundance: -
j_gene: TRBJ1-2
CDR3aa: CASSARQRGYTF
CDR3nt: TGTGCCAGCAGCGCCCGACAGAGAGGCTACACCTTC

len: 16
v_gene: TRBV4-1
d_gene: TRBD2
abundance: -
j_gene: TRBJ2-3
CDR3aa: CASSQAGTSGTDTQYF
CDR3nt: TGCGCCAGCAGCCAAGCCGGGACTAGCGGCACAGATACGCAGTATTTT

len: 13
v_gene: TRBV13
d_gene: -
abundance: -
j_gene: TRBJ2-2
CDR3aa: CASTAGFPGELFF
CDR3nt: TGTGCCAGCACAGCAGGGTTTCCCGGGGAGCTGTTTTTT

len: 15
v_gene: TRBV2
d_gene: TRBD2
abundance: -
j_gene: TRBJ2-2
CDR3aa: CASSGGRALGGELFF
CDR3nt: TGTGCCAGCAGTGGAGGGAGGGCCCTGGGCGGGGAGCTGTTTTTT

len: 14
v_gene: TRBV5-1
d_gene: TRBD1
abundance: -
j_gene: TRBJ1-6
CDR3aa: CASSLGQINSPLHF
CDR3nt: TGCGCCAGCAGTCTGGGACAGATTAATTCACCCCTCCACTTT

len: 15
v_gene: TRBV20-1
d_gene: TRBD1
abundance: once
j_gene: TRBJ2-5
CDR3aa: CSARGQGGDQETQYF
CDR3nt: TGCAGTGCTCGTGGACAGGGCGGCGACCAAGAGACCCAGTACTTC

len: 13
v_gene: TRBV5-4
d_gene: TRBD1
abundance: -
j_gene: TRBJ1-1
CDR3aa: CASSWTGRQGAFF
CDR3nt: TGTGCCAGCAGCTGGACAGGGCGACAGGGGGCTTTCTTT

len: 15
v_gene: TRBV19
d_gene: TRBD1
abundance: -
j_gene: TRBJ1-2
CDR3aa: CASSISDRGGYGYTF
CDR3nt: TGTGCCAGTAGTATATCGGACAGGGGAGGCTATGGCTACACCTTC

len: 12
v_gene: TRBV7-9
d_gene: TRBD1
abundance: -
j_gene: TRBJ1-1
CDR3aa: CASSLRDSEAFF
CDR3nt: TGTGCCAGCAGCCTTAGGGACAGCGAAGCTTTCTTT

len: 15
v_gene: TRBV6-5
d_gene: TRBD1
abundance: -
j_gene: TRBJ2-7
CDR3aa: CASSYPGQGRYEQYF
CDR3nt: TGTGCCAGCAGTTACCCGGGACAGGGGCGATACGAGCAGTACTTC

len: 17
v_gene: TRBV5-1
d_gene: TRBD2
abundance: -
j_gene: TRBJ2-5
CDR3aa: CASSSLGVAGSQETQYF
CDR3nt: TGCGCCAGCAGCTCCCTCGGGGTAGCGGGTTCCCAAGAGACCCAGTACTTC

len: 16
v_gene: TRBV5-1
d_gene: -
abundance: -
j_gene: TRBJ1-5
CDR3aa: CASSVGSGDGNQPQHF
CDR3nt: TGCGCCAGCAGCGTGGGGTCAGGGGATGGGAATCAGCCCCAGCATTTT

len: 15
v_gene: TRBV18
d_gene: TRBD2
abundance: -
j_gene: TRBJ2-5
CDR3aa: CASSPPGLGGETQYF
CDR3nt: TGTGCCAGCTCACCTCCGGGACTAGGGGGGGAGACCCAGTACTTC

len: 16
v_gene: TRBV18
d_gene: TRBD2
abundance: -
j_gene: TRBJ2-5
CDR3aa: CASSPQVAGVGETQYF
CDR3nt: TGTGCCAGCTCGCCTCAAGTGGCGGGAGTGGGAGAGACCCAGTACTTC

len: 14
v_gene: TRBV6-5
d_gene: -
abundance: -
j_gene: TRBJ2-1
CDR3aa: CASSYGHRDNEQFF
CDR3nt: TGTGCCAGCAGTTACGGGCACAGAGACAATGAGCAGTTCTTC

len: 14
v_gene: TRBV9
d_gene: TRBD1
abundance: -
j_gene: TRBJ2-7
CDR3aa: CASSVGTDTNEQYF
CDR3nt: TGTGCCAGCAGCGTCGGGACAGATACCAACGAGCAGTACTTC

len: 14
v_gene: TRBV5-6
d_gene: -
abundance: -
j_gene: TRBJ1-5
CDR3aa: CASSFGQNGQPQHF
CDR3nt: TGTGCCAGCAGCTTCGGACAGAACGGGCAGCCCCAGCATTTT

len: 14
v_gene: TRBV7-9
d_gene: TRBD2
abundance: -
j_gene: TRBJ2-1
CDR3aa: CASLSGSYYNEQFF
CDR3nt: TGTGCCAGCCTTAGCGGGAGCTACTACAATGAGCAGTTCTTC

len: 13
v_gene: TRBV3-1/TRBV3-2
d_gene: -
abundance: few
j_gene: TRBJ1-1
CDR3aa: CASSQEGGVGAFF
CDR3nt: TGTGCCAGCAGCCAAGAGGGGGGTGTTGGAGCTTTCTTT